Reported below is one T cell receptor (beta chain). The CDR3 spans 11 residues. The germline V gene has CDR1 SNHLY and CDR2 FYNNEI. With 3 bases removed from V and 8 bases from J, the gap between germline ends came to 8 bases. Profiled with immunoSEQ multiplex PCR; TCRdb holds only in-frame clones, not every one. The data contain over 80,000 clones, roughly four fifths of them singletons. The sample comes from a study of control samples from healthy donors and cancer patients. Material: blood. V is TRBV2 and J is TRBJ2-7; D is uncertain. This receptor was taken from a man aged 60-69 years in good health. CDR3 amino acids: CASSDPTKQYF. CDR3 DNA sequence: TGTGCCAGCAGTGATCCCACCAAGCAGTACTTC.